This T cell receptor beta chain was recovered during a study of OX40 agonist ivuxolimab in advanced cancers. Whole-study context: Age averaged around 58 years (range about 23 to 80), and less than 85% were male.

Trimming took off 3 bases at V and 3 bases at J, with 17 bases between the two ends. This CDR3 has 17 amino acids. CDR1 and CDR2 (germline): LGHNA, YNFKEQ. Blood was sampled at baseline, cycle 4 day 1, and cycle 7 day 1. Study results and limitations: Circulating CD4+ and CD8+ T cells showed clonal expansion by week 6 at 0.1 to 3.0 mg/kg. Averaged across samples, CD8+ T cells carried more expanded clones than CD4+ did.

Profiling relied on immunoSEQ multiplex PCR, and the TCRdb table lists in-frame clones only, not all of them. The sample has about 84,000 clones; approximately 85% are singletons. Details on this clone: Its target is not known.

The V call is TRBV4-2, the J call TRBJ2-2; a possible D gene is TRBD2 (6 bases). This clonotype originated in an adult with an advanced solid tumor such as melanoma, head and neck, liver or kidney cancer. The starting material was CD4+ or CD8+ T cells sorted from blood, obtained in a trial of the OX40 agonist ivuxolimab. The CDR3 nucleotides read TGTGCCAGCAGCCAGGGAGGCAGACGAGGTTACACCGGGGAGCTGTTTTTT. It codes for CASSQGGRRGYTGELFF.